This is a list of T cell receptor beta chains from one sample in a study of T cells in Graves' hyperthyroidism and ophthalmopathy. TCRdb recomputed calls from the multiplex PCR reads with MiXCR, one row per CDR3 protein. In the table there are fewer than 550,000 distinct CDR3 sequences, around 14% of which are singletons. Sequenced input: blood. The receptor set was obtained from a woman in her late teens or twenties with Graves' hyperthyroidism. The CDR3 runs from the conserved cysteine through the conserved F or W. D genes are given only for firm matches. Only part of the rows carry a size: once, few, many, or a class if the clone is expanded.

>TRBD1|TRBV15|TRBJ1-2|NA
CATSRERGHGYTF
TGTGCCACCAGCAGAGAGAGGGGGCATGGCTACACCTTC
>TRBD2|TRBV20-1|TRBJ2-3|many
CSARTGTSGPDTQYF
TGCAGTGCCCGGACCGGGACTAGCGGGCCAGATACGCAGTATTTT
>TRBD2|TRBV27|TRBJ2-1|NA
CASIGTSGNGFYNEQFF
TGTGCCAGCATAGGGACTAGCGGGAATGGGTTCTACAATGAGCAGTTCTTC
>NA|TRBV11-2|TRBJ1-3|many
CASSSHGRNTIYF
TGTGCCAGCAGCTCCCACGGGAGAAACACCATATATTTT
>TRBD1|TRBV19|TRBJ1-1|many
CASSTGTGGMNTEAFF
TGTGCCAGTAGTACCGGGACAGGGGGGATGAACACTGAAGCTTTCTTT
>NA|TRBV20-1|TRBJ2-1|few
CSAYSWGNEQFF
TGCAGTGCTTACTCGTGGGGGAATGAGCAGTTCTTC
>NA|TRBV29-1|TRBJ2-7|NA
CSVVVDLYEQYF
TGCAGCGTTGTTGTGGACCTCTACGAGCAGTACTTC
>NA|TRBV28|TRBJ2-7|many
CASSSPWAATYEQYF
TGTGCCAGCAGTTCCCCATGGGCAGCTACCTACGAGCAGTACTTC
>TRBD2|TRBV20-1|TRBJ2-1|NA
CSARGTSGGDGEQFF
TGCAGTGCTCGAGGGACTAGCGGGGGGGATGGAGAGCAGTTCTTC
>NA|TRBV20-1|TRBJ1-4|NA
CSAPGPLGIEEKLFF
TGCAGTGCTCCGGGACCCCTGGGAATAGAAGAAAAACTGTTTTTT
>NA|TRBV5-1|TRBJ1-6|many
CASSLAGDGLSPLHF
TGCGCCAGCAGCTTGGCGGGGGACGGACTTTCACCCCTCCACTTT
>NA|TRBV7-7|TRBJ2-1|few
CASSSGDHNEQFF
TGTGCTAGCAGTTCAGGGGACCACAATGAGCAGTTCTTC
>NA|TRBV5-1|TRBJ1-2|few
CASSLGGPMDGYTF
TGCGCCAGCAGCTTGGGGGGACCGATGGATGGCTACACCTTC
>TRBD1|TRBV3-1|TRBJ2-6|NA
CASSLGTGISGANVLTF
TGTGCCAGCAGCCTCGGGACAGGGATCTCTGGGGCCAACGTCCTGACTTTC
>TRBD1|TRBV6-1|TRBJ1-4|NA
CASSPRDRVGQEKLFF
TGTGCCAGCAGCCCCCGGGACAGGGTTGGTCAGGAAAAACTGTTTTTT
>TRBD2|TRBV5-1|TRBJ2-5|NA
CASSPVGGAGETQYF
TGCGCCAGCAGCCCCGTCGGGGGGGCTGGTGAGACCCAGTACTTC
>NA|TRBV28|TRBJ2-7|many
CASNPGGGPSSYEQYF
TGTGCCAGCAATCCTGGGGGGGGGCCATCCTCCTACGAGCAGTACTTC
>TRBD1|TRBV7-2|TRBJ1-6|NA
CASSPRTGVISPLHF
TGTGCCAGCAGCCCCCGGACAGGGGTTATTTCACCCCTCCACTTT
>NA|TRBV4-1|TRBJ1-2|few
CASSQDPAEYGYTF
TGCGCCAGCAGCCAAGATCCCGCAGAGTATGGCTACACCTTC
>TRBD1|TRBV25-1|TRBJ1-4|NA
CASSPLTGGTNEKLFF
TGTGCCAGCAGCCCTTTGACAGGGGGTACTAATGAAAAACTGTTTTTT
>NA|TRBV7-2|TRBJ2-1|many
CANSLVRSGLNNEQFF
TGTGCCAACAGCTTAGTGCGGAGCGGACTCAACAATGAGCAGTTCTTC
>TRBD1|TRBV11-1|TRBJ1-1|many
CASSGNRGLNTEAFF
TGTGCCAGCAGCGGTAACAGGGGCCTGAACACTGAAGCTTTCTTT
>NA|TRBV20-1|TRBJ1-6|NA
CSARPGVMASPLHF
TGCAGTGCCCGACCCGGGGTAATGGCTTCACCCCTCCACTTT
>TRBD1|TRBV9|TRBJ2-3|few
CASSVEVSDRGRTDTQYF
TGTGCCAGCAGCGTAGAGGTTTCGGACAGGGGGCGCACAGATACGCAGTATTTT
>NA|TRBV28|TRBJ2-3|many
CASRSDSPSTDTQYF
TGTGCCAGCAGGTCCGACAGTCCTAGCACAGATACGCAGTATTTT
>TRBD1|TRBV6-1|TRBJ1-1|NA
CASRGTGDLPRNTEAFF
TGTGCCAGCAGGGGGACAGGGGATCTCCCCAGGAACACTGAAGCTTTCTTT
>NA|TRBV7-2|TRBJ2-5|many
CASMLGVQETQYF
TGTGCCAGCATGTTAGGGGTACAAGAGACCCAGTACTTC
>TRBD2|TRBV9|TRBJ2-2|NA
CASSHTAGGRTGELFF
TGTGCCAGCAGCCATACAGCGGGAGGCCGGACCGGGGAGCTGTTTTTT
>TRBD1|TRBV20-1|TRBJ2-7|many
CSARGGDSALYEQYF
TGCAGTGCTAGAGGAGGGGACAGTGCCCTATACGAGCAGTACTTC
>TRBD1|TRBV6-5|TRBJ2-2|NA
CASSSPSGTGDTGELFF
TGTGCCAGCAGTTCCCCCTCCGGGACAGGGGACACCGGGGAGCTGTTTTTT
>TRBD2|TRBV20-1|TRBJ2-1|NA
CSASFGGRWNEQFF
TGCAGTGCTAGTTTTGGCGGGAGATGGAATGAGCAGTTCTTC
>TRBD2|TRBV3-1|TRBJ2-2|many
CASSRLAGDTGELFF
TGTGCCAGCAGCCGACTAGCGGGGGACACCGGGGAGCTGTTTTTT
>TRBD2|TRBV6-6|TRBJ2-7|many
CASSYGLAGSPNYEQYF
TGTGCCAGCAGTTACGGACTAGCGGGATCGCCTAACTACGAGCAGTACTTC
>NA|TRBV5-1|TRBJ2-2|NA
CASRTNTGELFF
TGCGCCAGCAGGACGAACACCGGGGAGCTGTTTTTT
>TRBD2|TRBV6-1|TRBJ2-1|many
CASRGRASGIYNEQFF
TGTGCCAGCAGGGGCCGGGCTAGCGGGATCTACAATGAGCAGTTCTTC
>NA|TRBV2|TRBJ1-4|many
CASRGGGGEKLFF
TGTGCCAGCCGTGGGGGAGGTGGTGAAAAACTGTTTTTT
>NA|TRBV11-1|TRBJ1-3|many
CASSTRRGNTIYF
TGTGCCAGCAGCACCCGACGGGGAAACACCATATATTTT
>NA|TRBV2|TRBJ1-5|many
CASSETDEGGGNQPQHF
TGTGCCAGCAGTGAAACCGATGAGGGGGGAGGCAATCAGCCCCAGCATTTT
>NA|TRBV11-2|TRBJ1-2|many
CASSLRLVGGGDVYGYTF
TGTGCCAGCAGCTTAAGATTAGTGGGTGGTGGCGACGTCTATGGCTACACCTTC
>NA|TRBV6-2/TRBV6-3|TRBJ2-7|few
CASSRQVATYEQYF
TGTGCCAGCAGCCGACAGGTAGCCACCTACGAGCAGTACTTC
>NA|TRBV9|TRBJ2-1|few
CASSVAWASAQFF
TGTGCCAGCAGCGTCGCGTGGGCCTCGGCGCAGTTCTTC
>NA|TRBV20-1|TRBJ2-7|many
CSATGRRSNEQYF
TGCAGTGCTACGGGGAGGCGGTCTAACGAGCAGTACTTC
>NA|TRBV3-1|TRBJ1-4|many
CASSHGTGAELFF
TGTGCCAGCAGCCATGGAACCGGGGCAGAACTGTTTTTT
>TRBD2|TRBV10-3|TRBJ2-3|few
CAISAYLSGRATDTQYF
TGTGCCATCAGTGCTTACCTTAGCGGGAGGGCCACAGATACGCAGTATTTT
>TRBD2|TRBV6-2/TRBV6-3|TRBJ2-1|many
CASSQPGLAETSINEQFF
TGTGCCAGCAGCCAACCAGGACTAGCGGAGACCTCTATCAATGAGCAGTTCTTC
>NA|TRBV6-1|TRBJ1-2|many
CASSDSVVYGYTF
TGTGCCAGCAGTGACTCAGTTGTCTATGGCTACACCTTC
>NA|TRBV7-2|TRBJ2-1|many
CASSGSNEQFF
TGTGCCAGCAGCGGGTCCAATGAGCAGTTCTTC
>NA|TRBV2|TRBJ2-1|many
CASSEEVQNEQFF
TGTGCCAGCAGTGAAGAGGTGCAGAATGAGCAGTTCTTC
>TRBD2|TRBV10-3|TRBJ2-7|few
CAISEPGTSGTYEQYF
TGTGCCATCAGTGAACCTGGGACTAGCGGGACCTACGAGCAGTACTTC
>TRBD2|TRBV20-1|TRBJ2-7|many
CSARASGSSSYEQYF
TGCAGTGCTAGAGCTAGCGGGAGCAGTTCCTACGAGCAGTACTTC
>NA|TRBV19|TRBJ2-5|few
CASSTGPETQYF
TGTGCCAGTAGTACAGGACCAGAGACCCAGTACTTC
>NA|TRBV14|TRBJ2-3|many
CASRSRTLTDTQYF
TGTGCCAGCCGGTCTAGGACACTCACAGATACGCAGTATTTT